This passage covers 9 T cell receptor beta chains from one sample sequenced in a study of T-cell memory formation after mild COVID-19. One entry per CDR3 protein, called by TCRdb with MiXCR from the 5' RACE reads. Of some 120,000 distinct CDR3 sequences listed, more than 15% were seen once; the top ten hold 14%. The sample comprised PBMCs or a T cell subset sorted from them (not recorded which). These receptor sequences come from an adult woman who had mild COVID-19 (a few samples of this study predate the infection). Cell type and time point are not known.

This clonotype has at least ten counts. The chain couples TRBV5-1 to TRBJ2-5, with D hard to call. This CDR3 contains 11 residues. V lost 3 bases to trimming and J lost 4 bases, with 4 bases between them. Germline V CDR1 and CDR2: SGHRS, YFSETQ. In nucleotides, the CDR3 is TGCGCCAGCAGCTCCCCAGAGACCCAGTACTTC. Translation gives CASSSPETQYF.

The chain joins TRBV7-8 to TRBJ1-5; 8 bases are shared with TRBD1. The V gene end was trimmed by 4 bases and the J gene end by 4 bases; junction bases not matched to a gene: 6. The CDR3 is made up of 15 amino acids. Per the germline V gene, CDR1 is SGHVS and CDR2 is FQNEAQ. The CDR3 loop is CASSSDRVRNQPQHF. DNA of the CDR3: TGTGCCAGCAGCTCGGACAGGGTCCGAAATCAGCCCCAGCATTTT.

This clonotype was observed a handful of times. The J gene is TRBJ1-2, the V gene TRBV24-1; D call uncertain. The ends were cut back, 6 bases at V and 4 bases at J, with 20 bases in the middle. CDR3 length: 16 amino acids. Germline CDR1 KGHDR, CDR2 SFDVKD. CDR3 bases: TGTGCCACCAGTTCCTCTCGTGAATCGTCTATCTATGGCTACACCTTC. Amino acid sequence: CATSSSRESSIYGYTF.

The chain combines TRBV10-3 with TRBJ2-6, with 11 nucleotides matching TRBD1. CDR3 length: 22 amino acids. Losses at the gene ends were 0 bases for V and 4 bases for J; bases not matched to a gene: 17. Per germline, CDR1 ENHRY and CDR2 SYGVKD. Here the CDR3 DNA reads TGTGCCATCAGTGAGTCTGAATTACGGGACAGGGGGAGATTGCCCGGGGCCAACGTCCTGACTTTC. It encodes CAISESELRDRGRLPGANVLTF.

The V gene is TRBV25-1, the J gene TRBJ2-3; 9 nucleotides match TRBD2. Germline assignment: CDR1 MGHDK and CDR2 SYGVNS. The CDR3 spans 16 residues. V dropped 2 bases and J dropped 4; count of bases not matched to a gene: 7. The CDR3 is CASSERGLAYADTQYF. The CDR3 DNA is TGTGCCAGCAGTGAAAGGGGACTAGCCTACGCAGATACGCAGTATTTT.

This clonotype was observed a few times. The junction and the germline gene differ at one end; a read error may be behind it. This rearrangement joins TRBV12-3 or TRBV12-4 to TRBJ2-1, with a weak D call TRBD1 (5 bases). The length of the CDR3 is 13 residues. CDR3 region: CANSLGSRDEQFF. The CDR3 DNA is TGTGCCAACAGTTTAGGTAGCAGGGATGAGCAGTTCTTC.

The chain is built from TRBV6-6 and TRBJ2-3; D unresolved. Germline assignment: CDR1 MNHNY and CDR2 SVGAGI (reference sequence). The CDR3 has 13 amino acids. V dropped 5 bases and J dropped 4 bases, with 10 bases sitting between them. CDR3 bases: TGTGCCAGCAGTCAACCTTATGCAGATACGCAGTATTTT. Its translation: CASSQPYADTQYF.

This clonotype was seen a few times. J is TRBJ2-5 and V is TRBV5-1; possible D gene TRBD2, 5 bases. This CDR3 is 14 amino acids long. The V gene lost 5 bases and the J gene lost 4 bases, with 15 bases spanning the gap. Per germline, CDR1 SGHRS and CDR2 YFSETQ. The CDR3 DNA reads TGCGCCAGCAGTCGGCTAGCCTTGGCAGAGACCCAGTACTTC. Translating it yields CASSRLALAETQYF.

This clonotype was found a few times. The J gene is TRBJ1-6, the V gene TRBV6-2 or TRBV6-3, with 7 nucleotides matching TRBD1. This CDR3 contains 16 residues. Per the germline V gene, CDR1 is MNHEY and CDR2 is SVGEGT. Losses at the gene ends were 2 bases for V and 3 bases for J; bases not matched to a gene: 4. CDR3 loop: CASSYLRDSYNSPLHF. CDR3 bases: TGTGCCAGCAGTTACCTTCGGGACAGCTATAATTCACCCCTCCACTTT.